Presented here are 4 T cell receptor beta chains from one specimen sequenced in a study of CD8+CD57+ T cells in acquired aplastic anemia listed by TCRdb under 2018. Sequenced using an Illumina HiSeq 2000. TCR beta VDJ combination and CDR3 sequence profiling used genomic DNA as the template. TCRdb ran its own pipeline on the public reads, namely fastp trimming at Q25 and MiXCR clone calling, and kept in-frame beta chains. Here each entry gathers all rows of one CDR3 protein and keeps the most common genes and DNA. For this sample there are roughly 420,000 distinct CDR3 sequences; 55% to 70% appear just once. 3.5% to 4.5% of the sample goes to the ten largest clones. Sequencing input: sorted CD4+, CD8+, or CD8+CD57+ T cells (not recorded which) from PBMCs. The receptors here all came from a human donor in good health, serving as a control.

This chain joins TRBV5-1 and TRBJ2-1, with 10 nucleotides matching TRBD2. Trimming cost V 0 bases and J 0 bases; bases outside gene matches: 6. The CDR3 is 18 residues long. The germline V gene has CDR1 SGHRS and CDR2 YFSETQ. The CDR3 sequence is CASSLVGLAASSYNEQFF. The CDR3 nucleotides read TGCGCCAGCAGCTTGGTCGGACTAGCGGCTAGCTCCTACAATGAGCAGTTCTTC.

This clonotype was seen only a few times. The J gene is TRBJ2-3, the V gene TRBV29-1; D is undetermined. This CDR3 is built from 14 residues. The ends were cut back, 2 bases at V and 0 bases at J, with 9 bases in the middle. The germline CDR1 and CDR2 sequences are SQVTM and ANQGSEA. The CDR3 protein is CSVEPLTSTDTQYF. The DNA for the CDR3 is TGCAGCGTTGAACCACTTACTAGCACAGATACGCAGTATTTT.

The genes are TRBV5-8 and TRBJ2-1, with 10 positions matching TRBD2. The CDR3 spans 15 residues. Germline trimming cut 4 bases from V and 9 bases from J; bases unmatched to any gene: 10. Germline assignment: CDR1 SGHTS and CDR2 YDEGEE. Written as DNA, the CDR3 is TGTGCCAGCAGCCCCCGACAAGCGGGGGGGCGTGAGCAGTTCTTC. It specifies CASSPRQAGGREQFF.

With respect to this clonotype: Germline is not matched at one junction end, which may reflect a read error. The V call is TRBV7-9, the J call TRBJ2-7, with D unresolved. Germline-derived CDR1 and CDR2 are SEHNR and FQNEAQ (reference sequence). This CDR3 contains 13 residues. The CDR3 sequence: CASSLGVVGYHEF. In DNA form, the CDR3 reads TGTGCCAGCAGCTTAGGGGTCGTTGGCTACCATGAGTTC. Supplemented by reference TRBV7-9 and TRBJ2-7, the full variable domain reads DTGVSQNPRHKITKRGQNVTFRCDPISEHNRLYWYRQTLGQGPEFLTYFQNEAQLEKSRLLSDRFSAERPKGSFSTLEIQRTEQGDSAMYLCASSLGVVGYHEFGPGTRLTVT.